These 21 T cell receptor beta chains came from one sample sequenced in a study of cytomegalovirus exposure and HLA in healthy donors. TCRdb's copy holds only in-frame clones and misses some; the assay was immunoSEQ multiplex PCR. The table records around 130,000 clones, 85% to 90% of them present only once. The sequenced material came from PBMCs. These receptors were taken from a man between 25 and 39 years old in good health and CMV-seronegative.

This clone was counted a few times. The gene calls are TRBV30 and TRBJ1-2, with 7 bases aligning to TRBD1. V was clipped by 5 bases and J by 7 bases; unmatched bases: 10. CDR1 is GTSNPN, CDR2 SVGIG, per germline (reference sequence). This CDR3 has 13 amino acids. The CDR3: CAWEITGAGGYTF. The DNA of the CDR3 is TGTGCCTGGGAGATAACAGGGGCGGGTGGCTACACCTTC.

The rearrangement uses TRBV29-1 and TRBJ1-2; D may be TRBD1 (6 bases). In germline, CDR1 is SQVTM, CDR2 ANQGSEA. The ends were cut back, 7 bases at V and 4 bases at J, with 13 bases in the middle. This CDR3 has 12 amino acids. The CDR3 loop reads CSAQRGGYGYTF. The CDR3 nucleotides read TGCAGCGCTCAACGAGGGGGCTATGGCTACACCTTC.

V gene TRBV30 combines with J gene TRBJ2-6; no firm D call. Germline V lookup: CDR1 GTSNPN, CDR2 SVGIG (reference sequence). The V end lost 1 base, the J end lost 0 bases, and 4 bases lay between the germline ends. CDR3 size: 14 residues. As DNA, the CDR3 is TGTGCCTGGAGTGCAGGCTCTGGGGCCAACGTCCTGACTTTC. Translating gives CAWSAGSGANVLTF.

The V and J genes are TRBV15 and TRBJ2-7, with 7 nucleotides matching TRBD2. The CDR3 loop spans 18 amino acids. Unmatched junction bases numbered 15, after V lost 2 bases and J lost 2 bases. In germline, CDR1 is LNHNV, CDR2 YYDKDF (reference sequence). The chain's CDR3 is CATSRTLSTSAFTYEQYF. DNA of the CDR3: TGTGCCACCAGCAGAACACTATCCACTAGCGCGTTCACCTACGAGCAGTACTTC.

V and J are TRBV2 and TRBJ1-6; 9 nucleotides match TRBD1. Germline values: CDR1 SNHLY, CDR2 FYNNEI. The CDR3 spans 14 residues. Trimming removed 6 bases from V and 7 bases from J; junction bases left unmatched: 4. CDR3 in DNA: TGTGCCAGCAGGGACGACAGGGGGAATTCACCCCTCCACTTT. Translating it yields CASRDDRGNSPLHF.

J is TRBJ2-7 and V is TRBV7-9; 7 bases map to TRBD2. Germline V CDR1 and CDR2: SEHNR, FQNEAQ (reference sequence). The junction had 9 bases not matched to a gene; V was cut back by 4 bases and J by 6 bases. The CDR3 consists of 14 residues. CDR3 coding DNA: TGTGCCAGCAGCTACCAAAGCGGGAAGGGCGAGCAGTACTTC. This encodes CASSYQSGKGEQYF.

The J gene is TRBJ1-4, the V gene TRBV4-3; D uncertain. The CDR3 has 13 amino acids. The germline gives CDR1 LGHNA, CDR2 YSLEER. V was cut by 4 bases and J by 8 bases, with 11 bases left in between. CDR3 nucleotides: TGCGCCAGCAGCCCGACGGTCGGGGAAAAACTGTTTTTT. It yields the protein CASSPTVGEKLFF.

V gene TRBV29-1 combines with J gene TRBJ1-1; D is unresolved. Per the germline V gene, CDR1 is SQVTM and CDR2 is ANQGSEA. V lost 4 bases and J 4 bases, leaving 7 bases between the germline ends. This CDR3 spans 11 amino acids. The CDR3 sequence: CSVGDSTEAFF. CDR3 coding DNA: TGCAGCGTTGGTGACTCCACTGAAGCTTTCTTT.

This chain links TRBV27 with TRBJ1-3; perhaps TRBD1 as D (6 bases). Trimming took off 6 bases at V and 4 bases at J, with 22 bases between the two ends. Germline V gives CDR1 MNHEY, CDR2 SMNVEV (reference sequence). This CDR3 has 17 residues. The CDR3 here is CASRADRTDRAGNTIYF. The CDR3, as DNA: TGTGCCAGCAGAGCGGATCGGACAGACCGGGCAGGAAACACCATATATTTT.

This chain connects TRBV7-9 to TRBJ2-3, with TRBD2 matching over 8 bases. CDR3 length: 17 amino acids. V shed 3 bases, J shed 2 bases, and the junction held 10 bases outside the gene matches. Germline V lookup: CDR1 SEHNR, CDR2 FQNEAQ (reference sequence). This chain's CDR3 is CASSFKGPGRDTDTQYF. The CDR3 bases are TGTGCCAGCAGCTTCAAAGGGCCCGGGAGGGACACAGATACGCAGTATTTT.

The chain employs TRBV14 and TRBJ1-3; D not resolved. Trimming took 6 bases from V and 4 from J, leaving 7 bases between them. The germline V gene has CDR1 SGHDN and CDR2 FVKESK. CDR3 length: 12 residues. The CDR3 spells CASRPQGNTIYF. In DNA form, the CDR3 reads TGTGCCAGCAGACCCCAGGGAAACACCATATATTTT.

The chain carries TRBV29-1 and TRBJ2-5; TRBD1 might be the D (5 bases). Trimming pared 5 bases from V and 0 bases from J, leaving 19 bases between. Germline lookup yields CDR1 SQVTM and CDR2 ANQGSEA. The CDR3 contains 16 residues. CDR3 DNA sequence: TGCAGCGTTCTATATCCCTTCGACAGTGACCAAGAGACCCAGTACTTC. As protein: CSVLYPFDSDQETQYF.

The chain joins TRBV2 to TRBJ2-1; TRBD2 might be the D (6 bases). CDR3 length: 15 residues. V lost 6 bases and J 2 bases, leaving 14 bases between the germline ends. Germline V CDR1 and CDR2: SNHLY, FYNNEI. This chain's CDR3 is CASSSGTSPYNEQFF. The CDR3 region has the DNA TGTGCCAGCAGCTCCGGGACTTCACCCTACAATGAGCAGTTCTTC. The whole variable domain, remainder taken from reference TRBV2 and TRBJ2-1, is EPEVTQTPSHQVTQMGQEVILRCVPISNHLYFYWYRQILGQKVEFLVSFYNNEISEKSEIFDDQFSVERPDGSNFTLKIRSTKLEDSAMYFCASSSGTSPYNEQFFGPGTRLTVL.

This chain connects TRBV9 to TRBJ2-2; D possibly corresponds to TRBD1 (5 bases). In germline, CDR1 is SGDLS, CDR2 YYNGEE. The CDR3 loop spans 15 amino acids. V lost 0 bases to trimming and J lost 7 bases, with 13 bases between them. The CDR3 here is CASSVDDGADGELFF. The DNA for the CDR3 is TGTGCCAGCAGCGTAGATGATGGGGCAGACGGGGAGCTGTTTTTT.

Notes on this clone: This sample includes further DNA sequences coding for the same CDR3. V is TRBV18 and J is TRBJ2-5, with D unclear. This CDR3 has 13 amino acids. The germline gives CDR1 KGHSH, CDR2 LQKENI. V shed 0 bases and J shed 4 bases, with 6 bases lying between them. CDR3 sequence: CASSPPSSETQYF. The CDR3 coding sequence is TGTGCCAGCTCACCACCGAGTTCAGAGACCCAGTACTTC.

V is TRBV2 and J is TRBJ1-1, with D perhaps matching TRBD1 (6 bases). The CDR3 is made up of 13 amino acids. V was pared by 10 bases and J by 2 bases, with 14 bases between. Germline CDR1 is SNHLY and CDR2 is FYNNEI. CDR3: CANLGTTNTEAFF. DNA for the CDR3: TGTGCCAACCTCGGGACAACAAACACTGAAGCTTTCTTT.

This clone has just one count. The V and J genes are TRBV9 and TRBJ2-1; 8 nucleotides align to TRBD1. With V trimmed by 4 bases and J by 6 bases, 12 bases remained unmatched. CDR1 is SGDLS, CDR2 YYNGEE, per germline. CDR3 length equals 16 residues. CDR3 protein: CASSISRQGPGNEQFF. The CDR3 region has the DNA TGTGCCAGCAGCATAAGTCGACAGGGGCCTGGCAATGAGCAGTTCTTC.

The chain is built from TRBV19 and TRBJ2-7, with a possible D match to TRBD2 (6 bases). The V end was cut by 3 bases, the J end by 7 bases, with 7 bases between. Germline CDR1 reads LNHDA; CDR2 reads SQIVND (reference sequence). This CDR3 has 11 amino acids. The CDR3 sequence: CASSIGGEQYF. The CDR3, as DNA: TGTGCCAGTAGTATTGGAGGGGAGCAGTACTTC.

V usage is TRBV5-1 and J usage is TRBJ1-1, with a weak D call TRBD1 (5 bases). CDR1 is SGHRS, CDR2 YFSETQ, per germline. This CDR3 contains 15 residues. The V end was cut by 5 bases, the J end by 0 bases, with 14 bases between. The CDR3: CASSPRGGVNTEAFF. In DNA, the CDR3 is TGCGCCAGCAGTCCCCGGGGGGGAGTGAACACTGAAGCTTTCTTT.

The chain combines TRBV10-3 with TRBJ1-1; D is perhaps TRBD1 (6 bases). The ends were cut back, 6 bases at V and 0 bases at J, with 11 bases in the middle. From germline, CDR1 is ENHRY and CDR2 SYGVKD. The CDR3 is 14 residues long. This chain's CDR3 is CAIREQGMNTEAFF. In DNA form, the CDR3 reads TGTGCCATCAGGGAACAGGGAATGAACACTGAAGCTTTCTTT.

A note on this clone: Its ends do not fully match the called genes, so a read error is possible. The CDR3 sequence is CASSFLATAKYGYTF. DNA for the CDR3: TGTGCCAGCAGCTTTCTGGCGACAGCTAAATATGGCTACACCTTC. The V gene is TRBV11-2, the J gene TRBJ1-2; D perhaps matches TRBD1 (5 bases). The CDR3 loop spans 15 amino acids. CDR1 and CDR2 from the germline V gene are SGHAT and FQNNGV.